A single sample is the source of the 3 T cell receptor beta chains below, sequenced in a study of somatic mutations in cytotoxic T cells in rheumatoid arthritis. TCRdb's copy holds only in-frame clones and misses some; the assay was immunoSEQ multiplex PCR. The repertoire consists of 15,000 to 20,000 clones, with 60% to 85% occurring once and the leading ten covering about an eighth. Sequenced sample: CD8+ T cells sorted from blood. The origin of the receptors is an adult with rheumatoid arthritis.

The V call is TRBV5-1, the J call TRBJ1-1; a weak D match, TRBD1 (6 bases). Germline CDR1 reads SGHRS; CDR2 reads YFSETQ. The CDR3 sequence is 11 residues long. V lost 5 bases and J lost 5, with 7 bases in between. DNA of the CDR3: TGCGCCAGCAGGAGGGGGACTGAAGCTTTCTTT. This sequence encodes CASRRGTEAFF.

This clone was seen a handful of times. This chain uses TRBV6-1 with TRBJ2-5; 13 positions match TRBD2. Germline values: CDR1 MNHNS, CDR2 SASEGT. The CDR3 extends over 15 amino acids. With V trimmed by 4 bases and J by 1 base, 0 bases remained unmatched. The CDR3 reads CASSGLAGGQETQYF. Written as DNA, the CDR3 is TGTGCCAGCAGTGGACTAGCGGGGGGCCAAGAGACCCAGTACTTC.

This clone has just a few counts. V usage is TRBV9 and J usage is TRBJ2-7; maybe TRBD1 (7 bases). Deletions cut 4 bases from V and 5 bases from J, with 22 bases between. CDR1 and CDR2 from the germline V gene are SGDLS and YYNGEE. The CDR3 consists of 16 residues. DNA of the CDR3: TGTGCCAGCAGCAAAAACACCGGGACAGCGGGCGACGAGCAGTACTTC. This encodes CASSKNTGTAGDEQYF.